The rows below give T cell receptor beta chains drawn from one sample of a study of CD8 T cells in ankylosing spondylitis. TCRdb fed the 5' RACE reads into MiXCR, producing one record per CDR3 protein. The table shows a few hundred thousand distinct CDR3 sequences, with about 17% occurring only once. Material for sequencing was blood, either unsorted or a sorted T cell fraction (not recorded which). These receptor sequences come from a male donor with ankylosing spondylitis. Each CDR3 is given with its conserved first and last residue. A D gene is named only where the DNA matches it firmly. Some rows have no size entry. The others give once, few or many, or a class for an expanded clone.

j_gene: TRBJ2-2; len: 13; d_gene: NA; abundance: NA; v_gene: TRBV30; CDR3aa: CAWSLIGSGELFF; CDR3nt: TGTGCCTGGAGTCTGATCGGGTCGGGGGAGCTGTTTTTT
j_gene: TRBJ1-1; len: 17; d_gene: TRBD1; abundance: few; v_gene: TRBV5-1; CDR3aa: CASSPGTGGNKGTEAFF; CDR3nt: TGCGCCAGCAGCCCCGGGACAGGGGGCAATAAGGGGACTGAAGCTTTCTTT
j_gene: TRBJ2-7; len: 14; d_gene: NA; abundance: NA; v_gene: TRBV12-3/TRBV12-4; CDR3aa: CASSPGLATYEQYF; CDR3nt: TGTGCCAGCAGTCCGGGACTCGCGACCTACGAGCAGTACTTC
j_gene: TRBJ2-1; len: 15; d_gene: NA; abundance: few; v_gene: TRBV4-1; CDR3aa: CASSRSAGSYNEQFF; CDR3nt: TGCGCCAGCAGCCGATCTGCGGGGTCCTACAATGAGCAGTTCTTC
j_gene: TRBJ2-5; len: 13; d_gene: NA; abundance: NA; v_gene: TRBV20-1; CDR3aa: CSARNTWEETQYF; CDR3nt: TGCAGTGCTAGAAATACCTGGGAAGAGACCCAGTACTTC
j_gene: TRBJ2-7; len: 18; d_gene: TRBD2; abundance: NA; v_gene: TRBV6-5; CDR3aa: CASSYSGIAGGPGYEQYF; CDR3nt: TGTGCCAGCAGTTACTCGGGTATAGCGGGAGGGCCCGGTTACGAGCAGTACTTC
j_gene: TRBJ2-7; len: 14; d_gene: NA; abundance: few; v_gene: TRBV4-1; CDR3aa: CASSQEGPPSEQYF; CDR3nt: TGCGCCAGCAGCCAAGAGGGACCCCCGTCCGAGCAGTACTTC
j_gene: TRBJ1-2; len: 16; d_gene: TRBD1; abundance: NA; v_gene: TRBV5-1; CDR3aa: CASSVGQGASPYGYTF; CDR3nt: TGCGCCAGCAGCGTAGGACAGGGGGCGAGTCCCTATGGCTACACCTTC
j_gene: TRBJ2-4; len: 16; d_gene: NA; abundance: NA; v_gene: TRBV20-1; CDR3aa: CSARDLGALVDRIQYF; CDR3nt: TGCAGTGCTAGAGATCTTGGGGCCCTAGTAGATCGCATTCAGTACTTC
j_gene: TRBJ1-6; len: 13; d_gene: TRBD1; abundance: few; v_gene: TRBV12-3/TRBV12-4; CDR3aa: CASSATGDSPLHF; CDR3nt: TGTGCCAGCAGTGCAACAGGGGATTCACCCCTCCACTTT
j_gene: TRBJ1-1; len: 14; d_gene: TRBD1; abundance: few; v_gene: TRBV7-3; CDR3aa: CASSPGQDHTEAFF; CDR3nt: TGTGCCAGCAGCCCGGGACAGGATCACACTGAAGCTTTCTTT
j_gene: TRBJ2-7; len: 13; d_gene: NA; abundance: NA; v_gene: TRBV27; CDR3aa: CASSGTDAEEQYF; CDR3nt: TGTGCCAGCAGTGGGACGGACGCAGAAGAGCAGTACTTC
j_gene: TRBJ2-1; len: 14; d_gene: TRBD2; abundance: once; v_gene: TRBV20-1; CDR3aa: CSASWRAGVLEQFF; CDR3nt: TGCAGTGCTAGTTGGAGAGCGGGAGTGCTTGAGCAGTTCTTC
j_gene: TRBJ2-3; len: 15; d_gene: TRBD2; abundance: few; v_gene: TRBV2; CDR3aa: CASRRLAVNTDTQYF; CDR3nt: TGTGCCAGCAGGCGACTAGCGGTAAACACAGATACGCAGTATTTT
j_gene: TRBJ2-7; len: 14; d_gene: NA; abundance: few; v_gene: TRBV27; CDR3aa: CASSLRSSGYEQYF; CDR3nt: TGTGCCAGCAGTTTAAGGTCTTCTGGGTACGAGCAGTACTTC
j_gene: TRBJ1-2; len: 15; d_gene: TRBD1; abundance: NA; v_gene: TRBV10-3; CDR3aa: CAISEQGQGFSGYTF; CDR3nt: TGTGCCATCAGTGAGCAGGGACAGGGATTTAGTGGCTACACCTTC
j_gene: TRBJ2-1; len: 13; d_gene: NA; abundance: once; v_gene: TRBV5-4; CDR3aa: CASFLRGADEQFF; CDR3nt: TGTGCCAGTTTCCTTCGGGGGGCCGATGAGCAGTTCTTC
j_gene: TRBJ2-1; len: 13; d_gene: NA; abundance: few; v_gene: TRBV20-1; CDR3aa: CSARAWGYNEQFF; CDR3nt: TGCAGTGCTAGGGCGTGGGGGTACAATGAGCAGTTCTTC
j_gene: TRBJ2-3; len: 16; d_gene: TRBD2; abundance: many; v_gene: TRBV12-3/TRBV12-4; CDR3aa: CATLWASGTTTDTQYF; CDR3nt: TGTGCCACCCTTTGGGCTAGCGGGACCACCACAGATACGCAGTATTTT
j_gene: TRBJ2-7; len: 13; d_gene: NA; abundance: NA; v_gene: TRBV20-1; CDR3aa: CSARRQSSYEQYF; CDR3nt: TGCAGTGCTAGAAGGCAGAGCTCCTACGAGCAGTACTTC
j_gene: TRBJ2-3; len: 17; d_gene: TRBD2; abundance: NA; v_gene: TRBV4-2; CDR3aa: CASSQPPEREVEDTQYF; CDR3nt: TGTGCCAGCAGCCAACCCCCGGAGCGGGAGGTTGAAGATACGCAGTATTTT
j_gene: TRBJ1-4; len: 16; d_gene: NA; abundance: NA; v_gene: TRBV5-6; CDR3aa: CASSLGRTATNEKLFF; CDR3nt: TGTGCCAGCAGCTTGGGAAGGACAGCAACTAATGAAAAACTGTTTTTT
j_gene: TRBJ1-1; len: 12; d_gene: NA; abundance: many; v_gene: TRBV12-3/TRBV12-4; CDR3aa: CASGTGVQATFF; CDR3nt: TGTGCCAGCGGGACCGGGGTACAGGCGACTTTCTTT
j_gene: TRBJ2-1; len: 14; d_gene: NA; abundance: NA; v_gene: TRBV6-2/TRBV6-3; CDR3aa: CASSYEGGGHEQFF; CDR3nt: TGTGCCAGCAGTTATGAGGGTGGGGGGCATGAGCAGTTCTTC
j_gene: TRBJ2-2; len: 18; d_gene: TRBD2; abundance: NA; v_gene: TRBV20-1; CDR3aa: CSARGLAGARENTGELFF; CDR3nt: TGCAGTGCTAGGGGGCTAGCGGGGGCCAGGGAGAACACCGGGGAGCTGTTTTTT
j_gene: TRBJ2-1; len: 15; d_gene: NA; abundance: many; v_gene: TRBV7-9; CDR3aa: CASSLGRGSYNEQFF; CDR3nt: TGTGCCAGCAGCTTAGGGAGGGGGTCCTACAATGAGCAGTTCTTC
j_gene: TRBJ1-1; len: 14; d_gene: NA; abundance: many; v_gene: TRBV12-3/TRBV12-4; CDR3aa: CASTSEGGATEAFF; CDR3nt: TGTGCCAGCACCTCGGAGGGGGGGGCCACTGAAGCTTTCTTT
j_gene: TRBJ2-5; len: 15; d_gene: NA; abundance: few; v_gene: TRBV9; CDR3aa: CASSSAALIQETQYF; CDR3nt: TGTGCCAGCAGTAGCGCAGCCCTAATCCAAGAGACCCAGTACTTC
j_gene: TRBJ2-3; len: 12; d_gene: NA; abundance: few; v_gene: TRBV12-3/TRBV12-4; CDR3aa: CASTPSPDTQYF; CDR3nt: TGTGCCAGCACTCCCTCCCCAGATACGCAGTATTTT
j_gene: TRBJ2-3; len: 16; d_gene: NA; abundance: few; v_gene: TRBV11-3; CDR3aa: CASSLTHAAHPGTQYF; CDR3nt: TGTGCCAGCAGCTTAACGCATGCGGCCCATCCCGGTACGCAGTATTTT
j_gene: TRBJ1-3; len: 13; d_gene: NA; abundance: many; v_gene: TRBV20-1; CDR3aa: CSAKQGSGNTIYF; CDR3nt: TGCAGTGCTAAGCAGGGCTCTGGAAACACCATATATTTT
j_gene: TRBJ2-3; len: 16; d_gene: NA; abundance: NA; v_gene: TRBV13; CDR3aa: CASSSRFGDSTDTQYF; CDR3nt: TGTGCCAGCAGCTCCCGCTTCGGGGACAGCACAGATACGCAGTATTTT
j_gene: TRBJ2-1; len: 15; d_gene: NA; abundance: few; v_gene: TRBV29-1; CDR3aa: CSVEGGGPSGSEQFF; CDR3nt: TGCAGCGTAGAAGGAGGGGGCCCGTCTGGAAGTGAGCAGTTCTTC
j_gene: TRBJ2-1; len: 17; d_gene: NA; abundance: few; v_gene: TRBV27; CDR3aa: CASSSPPYARAYNEQFF; CDR3nt: TGTGCCAGCAGTTCTCCCCCCTACGCCCGGGCTTACAATGAGCAGTTCTTC
j_gene: TRBJ2-1; len: 17; d_gene: TRBD2; abundance: NA; v_gene: TRBV7-8; CDR3aa: CASSLWPGLAENNEQFF; CDR3nt: TGTGCCAGCAGCTTATGGCCGGGACTAGCGGAGAACAATGAGCAGTTCTTC
j_gene: TRBJ2-2; len: 15; d_gene: NA; abundance: NA; v_gene: TRBV4-3; CDR3aa: CASSQDLLEEGELFF; CDR3nt: TGCGCCAGCAGCCAAGATCTGTTAGAGGAGGGGGAGCTGTTTTTT
j_gene: TRBJ2-7; len: 12; d_gene: TRBD1; abundance: NA; v_gene: TRBV6-5; CDR3aa: CASRGQTYEQYF; CDR3nt: TGTGCCAGCAGGGGACAGACCTACGAGCAGTACTTC
j_gene: TRBJ2-2; len: 14; d_gene: NA; abundance: few; v_gene: TRBV27; CDR3aa: CASSLLGRAGELFF; CDR3nt: TGTGCCAGCAGTTTACTGGGGCGGGCCGGGGAGCTGTTTTTT
j_gene: TRBJ1-1; len: 18; d_gene: TRBD1; abundance: few; v_gene: TRBV14; CDR3aa: CASSQVGQGIEMNTEAFF; CDR3nt: TGTGCCAGCAGCCAGGTAGGACAGGGGATTGAGATGAACACTGAAGCTTTCTTT
j_gene: TRBJ2-2; len: 13; d_gene: NA; abundance: NA; v_gene: TRBV27; CDR3aa: CASSLVNTGELFF; CDR3nt: TGTGCCAGCAGTTTAGTGAACACCGGGGAGCTGTTTTTT
j_gene: TRBJ2-1; len: 16; d_gene: TRBD1; abundance: NA; v_gene: TRBV10-3; CDR3aa: CAISVPETGAYNEQFF; CDR3nt: TGTGCCATCAGTGTTCCGGAGACAGGGGCTTACAATGAGCAGTTCTTC
j_gene: TRBJ2-5; len: 14; d_gene: NA; abundance: NA; v_gene: TRBV7-9; CDR3aa: CASTTGVTGETQYF; CDR3nt: TGTGCCAGCACCACGGGGGTGACGGGAGAGACCCAGTACTTC
j_gene: TRBJ1-2; len: 15; d_gene: NA; abundance: NA; v_gene: TRBV4-3; CDR3aa: CASSQDHGPGRGYTF; CDR3nt: TGCGCCAGCAGCCAAGATCACGGCCCTGGCCGAGGCTACACCTTC
j_gene: TRBJ1-1; len: 15; d_gene: TRBD1; abundance: NA; v_gene: TRBV2; CDR3aa: CASSDSQGAGSEAFF; CDR3nt: TGTGCCAGCAGTGATTCTCAGGGGGCCGGAAGTGAAGCTTTCTTT
j_gene: TRBJ1-1; len: 15; d_gene: NA; abundance: few; v_gene: TRBV4-3; CDR3aa: CASRQLQGLTAEAFF; CDR3nt: TGCGCCAGCCGCCAATTACAGGGACTTACGGCTGAAGCTTTCTTT
j_gene: TRBJ2-1; len: 14; d_gene: NA; abundance: NA; v_gene: TRBV4-1; CDR3aa: CASSHPGLSNEQFF; CDR3nt: TGCGCCAGCAGCCACCCCGGACTTTCCAATGAGCAGTTCTTC
j_gene: TRBJ2-3; len: 13; d_gene: NA; abundance: many; v_gene: TRBV12-3/TRBV12-4; CDR3aa: CASSLTWGDTQYF; CDR3nt: TGTGCCAGCAGTTTGACGTGGGGAGATACGCAGTATTTT
j_gene: TRBJ1-5; len: 15; d_gene: NA; abundance: NA; v_gene: TRBV4-1; CDR3aa: CASSQDMGLGQPQHF; CDR3nt: TGCGCCAGCAGCCAAGATATGGGGTTAGGCCAGCCCCAGCATTTT
j_gene: TRBJ1-1; len: 16; d_gene: NA; abundance: NA; v_gene: TRBV7-9; CDR3aa: CASSPTIQGPDTEAFF; CDR3nt: TGTGCCAGCAGCCCCACCATCCAGGGACCCGACACTGAAGCTTTCTTT
j_gene: TRBJ1-2; len: 13; d_gene: NA; abundance: NA; v_gene: TRBV5-1; CDR3aa: CASSLDDGYGYTF; CDR3nt: TGCGCCAGCAGCTTGGATGACGGGTATGGCTACACCTTC
j_gene: TRBJ2-2; len: 13; d_gene: TRBD1; abundance: many; v_gene: TRBV29-1; CDR3aa: CSITGANTGELFF; CDR3nt: TGCAGCATTACAGGGGCGAACACCGGGGAGCTGTTTTTT
j_gene: TRBJ2-4; len: 14; d_gene: NA; abundance: few; v_gene: TRBV7-8; CDR3aa: CASSLSGKENIQYF; CDR3nt: TGTGCCAGCAGCTTATCGGGTAAAGAAAACATTCAGTACTTC
j_gene: TRBJ2-1; len: 13; d_gene: NA; abundance: NA; v_gene: TRBV11-3; CDR3aa: CASSLDLGGEQFF; CDR3nt: TGTGCCAGCAGCTTAGACCTAGGAGGTGAGCAGTTCTTC